The 26 T cell receptor beta chains presented below share a single source sample, sequenced in a study of cytomegalovirus exposure and HLA in healthy donors. The PCR ran on 60 Vbeta and 13 Jbeta primers. Clones were read by immunoSEQ multiplex PCR, and TCRdb kept only the in-frame ones, dropping some. The sample holds more than 100,000 clones; 80% are singletons and the top ten take 7.5% to 9%. Input material: PBMCs. All receptors come from a female donor in good health and CMV-seropositive.

V and J are TRBV16 and TRBJ1-1, with 7 bases identical to TRBD1. V lost 3 bases to trimming and J lost 1 base; unmatched junction nucleotides: 5. The CDR3 loop spans 15 amino acids. Per germline, CDR1 KGHSY and CDR2 FQNENV. The CDR3 DNA reads as TGTGCCAGCAGCCAGGGTCACAGGGGGAACACTGAAGCTTTCTTT. Its protein product is CASSQGHRGNTEAFF. The full variable domain, in which reference TRBV16 and TRBJ1-1 provide the parts outside the CDR3, is GEEVAQTPKHLVRGEGQKAKLYCAPIKGHSYVFWYQQVLKNEFKFLISFQNENVFDETGMPKERFSAKCLPNSPCSLEIQATKLEDSAVYFCASSQGHRGNTEAFFGQGTRLTVV.

The chain's CDR3 is CASSQEMTSGGAGEQYF. DNA of the CDR3: TGTGCCAGCAGCCAAGAGATGACTAGCGGGGGGGCCGGCGAGCAGTACTTC. The chain combines TRBV4-2 with TRBJ2-7, with 14 bases aligning to TRBD2. CDR1 and CDR2 (germline): LGHNA, YNFKEQ. Trimming cost V 0 bases and J 6 bases; bases outside gene matches: 7. The CDR3 length is 17 residues.

The sample holds a few counts of this clone. V is TRBV9 and J is TRBJ2-1; TRBD2 aligns across 9 bases. CDR3 size: 15 residues. CDR1 is SGDLS and CDR2 is YYNGEE in the germline V gene. The trim removed 3 bases at V and 6 bases at J, leaving 7 bases unmatched. The chain's CDR3 is CASSEGLATPNEQFF. CDR3 nucleotides: TGTGCCAGCAGCGAGGGACTAGCCACACCCAATGAGCAGTTCTTC. Based on the CDR3 plus reference TRBV9 and TRBJ2-1, the full variable domain is DSGVTQTPKHLITATGQRVTLRCSPRSGDLSVYWYQQSLDQGLQFLIQYYNGEERAKGNILERFSAQQFPDLHSELNLSSLELGDSALYFCASSEGLATPNEQFFGPGTRLTVL.

This chain connects TRBV7-3 to TRBJ2-3, with 10 nucleotides matching TRBD1. The CDR3 consists of 14 residues. Germline CDR1 and CDR2: SGHTA and FQGTGA. V shed 3 bases, J shed 4 bases, and the junction held 1 base outside the gene matches. The CDR3 sequence is CASSFGQGADTQYF. CDR3 DNA: TGTGCCAGCAGCTTCGGACAGGGGGCAGATACGCAGTATTTT.

The chain recombines TRBV19 with TRBJ2-4; 7 nucleotides align to TRBD2. This CDR3 spans 14 amino acids. The V gene end was trimmed by 2 bases and the J gene end by 7 bases; junction bases not matched to a gene: 5. From germline, CDR1 is LNHDA and CDR2 SQIVND (reference sequence). CDR3 in DNA: TGTGCCAGTAGTATATCTAGCGGAGTTAACATTCAGTACTTC. Protein: CASSISSGVNIQYF.

This chain connects TRBV7-2 to TRBJ2-1; a possible D gene is TRBD2 (7 bases). The CDR3 extends over 15 amino acids. CDR1 SGHTA and CDR2 FQGNSA come from the germline V gene. V lost 4 bases and J lost 5, with 15 bases in between. The CDR3 is CASSYARGAHNEQFF. CDR3 DNA sequence: TGTGCCAGCAGCTACGCACGGGGGGCCCACAATGAGCAGTTCTTC.

The chain combines TRBV5-1 with TRBJ1-1; possibly TRBD1 for D (5 bases). Trimming shortened V by 7 bases and J by 0 bases, and 13 bases separated the two germline ends. The germline gives CDR1 SGHRS, CDR2 YFSETQ. This CDR3 spans 14 amino acids. This chain's CDR3 is CASSRGGMNTEAFF. The DNA of the CDR3 is TGCGCCAGCTCGCGGGGGGGTATGAACACTGAAGCTTTCTTT.

The rearrangement links TRBV28 to TRBJ1-2; possibly TRBD1 for D (6 bases). V shed 2 bases and J shed 4 bases, with 8 bases lying between them. The CDR3 contains 13 residues. Germline assignment: CDR1 MDHEN and CDR2 SYDVKM. The CDR3 region is CASSLPQGYGYTF. The CDR3 DNA sequence: TGTGCCAGCAGTTTACCACAGGGCTATGGCTACACCTTC.

The gene calls are TRBV5-1 and TRBJ1-1; D is uncertain. Trimming pared 0 bases from V and 6 bases from J, leaving 15 bases between. CDR3 size: 15 residues. Germline V gene data show CDR1 as SGHRS and CDR2 as YFSETQ. The CDR3 reads CASSLDSRAGAEAFF. CDR3 nucleotide sequence: TGCGCCAGCAGCTTGGACTCAAGGGCCGGGGCTGAAGCTTTCTTT. Variable domain in full (rest from reference TRBV5-1 and TRBJ1-1): KAGVTQTPRYLIKTRGQQVTLSCSPISGHRSVSWYQQTPGQGLQFLFEYFSETQRNKGNFPGRFSGRQFSNSRSEMNVSTLELGDSALYLCASSLDSRAGAEAFFGQGTRLTVV.

The chain carries TRBV9 and TRBJ2-3, with 11 bases identical to TRBD2. The V gene end was trimmed by 2 bases and the J gene end by 3 bases; junction bases not matched to a gene: 2. The CDR3 length is 15 residues. CDR1 SGDLS and CDR2 YYNGEE come from the germline V gene. CDR3 sequence: CASSVSGGATDTQYF. The CDR3 DNA sequence: TGTGCCAGCAGCGTTAGCGGGGGGGCGACAGATACGCAGTATTTT.

The J gene is TRBJ2-5, the V gene TRBV19, with D possibly TRBD1 on 5 matching bases. The CDR3 covers 17 residues. Looked up from germline, CDR1 is LNHDA and CDR2 is SQIVND (reference sequence). The V gene lost 8 bases and the J gene lost 5 bases, with 27 bases spanning the gap. Here the CDR3 reads CASQDRYSHVGRETQYF. The CDR3 nucleotides are TGTGCCAGTCAAGACAGATACTCACACGTCGGGCGGGAGACCCAGTACTTC.

The chain carries TRBV16 and TRBJ2-4; TRBD2 matches 9 bases. Germline lookup yields CDR1 KGHSY and CDR2 FQNENV. There are 15 residues in the CDR3. With V trimmed by 3 bases and J by 9 bases, 9 bases remained unmatched. In DNA form, the CDR3 reads TGTGCCAGCAGCCATTACGGCGGGGGGGCTGGCATTCAGTACTTC. It yields the protein CASSHYGGGAGIQYF.

The sample holds a few counts of this clone. The chain uses TRBV19 and TRBJ1-2, with TRBD1 as a possible D gene (6 bases). This CDR3 region has 12 residues. V lost 7 bases and J lost 8, with 14 bases in between. From germline, CDR1 is LNHDA and CDR2 SQIVND (reference sequence). This CDR3 is CASTIQGYGYTF. The DNA of the CDR3 is TGTGCCAGTACAATACAGGGTTACGGCTACACCTTC.

This chain joins TRBV7-9 and TRBJ1-1; D gene uncertain. Germline-derived CDR1 and CDR2 are SEHNR and FQNEAQ (reference sequence). Trimming left V 5 bases short and J 5 bases short, with 9 bases between. This CDR3 contains 12 residues. The CDR3 DNA reads TGTGCCAGCAGCCCTGCCGAGACTGAAGCTTTCTTT. Its protein is CASSPAETEAFF.

The J gene is TRBJ1-2, the V gene TRBV6-5, with D possibly being TRBD1 (5 bases). Trimming shortened V by 7 bases and J by 6 bases, and 12 bases separated the two germline ends. The germline V gene has CDR1 MNHEY and CDR2 SVGAGI. The CDR3 has 12 residues. CDR3 protein: CASNRPRDGYTF. The CDR3 nucleotides are TGTGCCAGCAATCGACCCAGGGATGGCTACACCTTC.

The gene calls are TRBV19 and TRBJ1-6; weak D call: TRBD1 (5 bases). Germline assignment: CDR1 LNHDA and CDR2 SQIVND (reference sequence). Trimming cost V 3 bases and J 7 bases, with 13 bases left between them. The CDR3 consists of 15 residues. For the CDR3, the DNA is TGTGCCAGTAGTATGAGTCTCGGGGGGAATTCACCCCTCCACTTT. It is translated as CASSMSLGGNSPLHF.

This clone occurred once. The chain employs TRBV7-2 and TRBJ2-5; 8 positions agree with TRBD1. The germline CDR1 and CDR2 sequences are SGHTA and FQGNSA. CDR3 length equals 16 residues. J was trimmed by 1 base and V by 2 bases; bases with no gene match: 6. Here the CDR3 reads CASSLTRGQSQETQYF. The CDR3 DNA reads as TGTGCCAGCAGCTTAACCAGGGGGCAGTCCCAAGAGACCCAGTACTTC. The variable domain in full, completed from reference TRBV7-2 and TRBJ2-5, reads GAGVSQSPSNKVTEKGKDVELRCDPISGHTALYWYRQSLGQGLEFLIYFQGNSAPDKSGLPSDRFSAERTGGSVSTLTIQRTQQEDSAVYLCASSLTRGQSQETQYFGPGTRLLVL.

The chain couples TRBV7-3 to TRBJ2-3; D ambiguous. This CDR3 spans 15 amino acids. Germline V gives CDR1 SGHTA, CDR2 FQGTGA. The V gene lost 1 base and the J gene lost 0 bases, with 8 bases spanning the gap. CDR3: CASSLIYSSTDTQYF. CDR3 coding DNA: TGTGCCAGCAGCTTAATATACAGTAGCACAGATACGCAGTATTTT.

This clone was seen once. The V call is TRBV29-1, the J call TRBJ1-2, with 7 bases that match TRBD1. Trimming removed 7 bases from V and 7 bases from J; junction bases left unmatched: 12. Germline V gene lookup returns CDR1 SQVTM and CDR2 ANQGSEA. CDR3 length: 13 residues. DNA for the CDR3: TGCAGCGGGGGCGAGACAGGGCTGGCTGGCTACACCTTC. Amino acid sequence: CSGGETGLAGYTF.

This clone was counted a single time. The chain links TRBV5-1 to TRBJ2-5; tentatively, D is TRBD2 (6 bases). The CDR3 is made up of 15 amino acids. CDR1 and CDR2 (germline): SGHRS, YFSETQ. V lost 2 bases and J lost 2, with 13 bases in between. The CDR3 reads CASSFNAGLQETQYF. In DNA, the CDR3 is TGCGCCAGCAGCTTTAACGCGGGACTGCAAGAGACCCAGTACTTC.

V gene TRBV5-1 combines with J gene TRBJ1-1, with 8 bases fitting TRBD1. The CDR3 runs to 14 residues. The V gene's germline CDR1 is SGHRS and CDR2 YFSETQ. V gave up 4 bases and J gave up 0 bases; unmatched junction bases: 2. CDR3 protein: CASSPGQVNTEAFF. DNA of the CDR3: TGCGCCAGCAGCCCGGGACAGGTGAACACTGAAGCTTTCTTT. Using reference TRBV5-1 and TRBJ1-1 for the parts outside the CDR3, the full variable domain is KAGVTQTPRYLIKTRGQQVTLSCSPISGHRSVSWYQQTPGQGLQFLFEYFSETQRNKGNFPGRFSGRQFSNSRSEMNVSTLELGDSALYLCASSPGQVNTEAFFGQGTRLTVV.

The V and J genes are TRBV5-4 and TRBJ1-1, with 11 bases lining up with TRBD1. CDR1 is SGHNT and CDR2 is YYREEE in the germline V gene (reference sequence). Trimming took 4 bases from V and 4 from J; bases not matched to a gene: 6. This CDR3 spans 15 amino acids. CDR3 loop: CASSRWTGGGTEAFF. DNA for the CDR3: TGTGCCAGCAGCCGGTGGACAGGGGGCGGCACTGAAGCTTTCTTT.

CDR3: CASSHSGGYEQYF. The CDR3 DNA reads as TGTGCCAGCAGCCATTCGGGGGGGTACGAGCAGTACTTC. The rearrangement links TRBV14 to TRBJ2-7; 8 bases agree with TRBD2. The CDR3 spans 13 residues. Germline-derived CDR1 and CDR2 are SGHDN and FVKESK. V dropped 3 bases and J dropped 4; count of bases not matched to a gene: 2.

The rearrangement links TRBV7-2 to TRBJ2-2; 9 nucleotides agree with TRBD2. There are 17 residues in the CDR3. V gave up 4 bases and J gave up 1 base; unmatched junction bases: 7. Germline loops: CDR1 SGHTA, CDR2 FQGNSA. The CDR3 region is CASSYPGLAENTGELFF. CDR3 DNA sequence: TGTGCCAGCAGCTACCCGGGACTAGCTGAGAACACCGGGGAGCTGTTTTTT.

This chain uses TRBV5-8 with TRBJ2-6, with D perhaps TRBD2 (5 bases). There are 15 residues in the CDR3. Germline V gene data show CDR1 as SGHTS and CDR2 as YDEGEE. V lost 3 bases, J lost 12 bases, and 19 bases lay in between. CDR3: CASSSGRGWSRVLTF. CDR3 sequence (DNA): TGTGCCAGCAGCTCCGGACGGGGATGGAGCCGCGTCCTGACTTTC.

This sequence joins TRBV7-9 and TRBJ2-3; 15 bases align to TRBD2. The CDR3 loop spans 16 amino acids. The V segment lost 4 bases and the J segment 5 bases; nucleotides outside the gene matches: 4. Germline V CDR1 and CDR2: SEHNR, FQNEAQ (reference sequence). This chain's CDR3 is CASSSGLAGGVDTQYF. In DNA, the CDR3 is TGTGCCAGCAGCTCGGGACTAGCGGGGGGAGTAGATACGCAGTATTTT.